This T cell receptor beta chain was profiled in a study of tumor T cells in aggressive B-cell lymphoma. Clones were read by immunoSEQ multiplex PCR, and TCRdb kept only the in-frame ones, dropping some. The data contain approximately 10,000 clones, 70% to 90% of them singletons. V lost 2 bases, J lost 3 bases, and 10 bases lay in between. CDR3 size: 15 residues. Germline V gene sequence: CDR1 SGHTA, CDR2 FQGTGA. Sequencing was done on a sample of tumor tissue. The V call is TRBV7-3, the J call TRBJ2-2; weak D call: TRBD2 (6 bases). This clonotype originated in an adult with diffuse large B cell lymphoma. CDR3 sequence reads: CASSLGGLHTGELFF. The CDR3 coding sequence is TGTGCCAGCAGCTTAGGGGGACTTCACACCGGGGAGCTGTTTTTT.